This T cell receptor (beta chain) is from a study of early T cells in non-severe SARS-CoV-2 infection. Study context: Bulk RNA isolated from unsorted whole blood underwent sequencing; chains were not paired. Whole-study findings and limits: The matching step, a VDJdb search, favored anti-spike CD8 responses and missed private and CD4 specificities.

This clonotype appeared many times. Its antigen is unknown. The CDR3 loop spans 16 amino acids. Germline V lookup: CDR1 MDHEN, CDR2 SYDVKM. J lost 8 bases, V lost 10 bases, and 15 bases had no gene match. Individual cDNA molecules received unique molecular identifiers. TCRdb called the 5' RACE reads again in MiXCR, with one record for every CDR3 protein. The profile covers approximately 28,000 distinct CDR3 sequences, with around 6.1% appearing a single time and 34% taken by the ten largest. The chain joins TRBV28 to TRBJ2-1, with 12 bases lining up with TRBD2. The receptor's source is an adult who was a healthcare worker with PCR-confirmed SARS-CoV-2 infection or an uninfected control (not recorded which). The specimen was whole blood, collected at baseline. The CDR3 DNA reads TGTGCCAACTCCCCCACCGGGACTAGCGGGTTGGATGAGCAGTTCTTC. Residues: CANSPTGTSGLDEQFF.